This T cell receptor (beta chain) was found in a study of cytomegalovirus exposure and HLA in healthy donors. As for this clone: One junction end disagrees with the germline gene, perhaps due to a read error.

The PCR ran on 60 Vbeta and 13 Jbeta primers. Here immunoSEQ multiplex PCR was the method, and the copy in TCRdb shows in-frame clones only, minus some. The sample yields some 130,000 clones, around 81% seen once. Germline CDR1 and CDR2: MDHEN and SYDVKM. The CDR3 totals 14 residues. V and J are TRBV28 and TRBJ1-1, with D perhaps matching TRBD1 (6 bases). The sequence was obtained from a man younger than 35 in good health and CMV-seronegative. The specimen was PBMCs. The CDR3 spells CASSLFSGQSEAFF. Written as DNA, the CDR3 is TGTGCCAGCAGTTTATTCTCCGGACAGTCTGAGGCTTTCTTT. The variable domain in full, with the rest retrieved from reference TRBV28 and TRBJ1-1, is DVKVTQSSRYLVKRTGEKVFLECVQDMDHENMFWYRQDPGLGLRLIYFSYDVKMKEKGDIPEGYSVSREKKERFSLILESASTNQTSMYLCASSLFSGQSEAFFGQGTRLTVV.